This record covers a single T cell receptor (beta chain). Its antigen is unidentified. The CDR3 loop spans 16 amino acids. The sample comes from a study of CXCR3-negative and CXCR3-positive naive CD8 T cells. Study-wide results and caveats: Naive cells that were CXCR3-negative or CXCR3-positive used TRBV-TRBJ genes alike, while memory cells diverged. Relative to CXCR3-negative naive cells, CXCR3-positive naive cells had more hydrophobic TRB CDR3s.

The TRB cDNA libraries were prepared by 5' RACE with UMI labels. After re-calling the 5' RACE reads, TCRdb lists one entry per CDR3 protein, DNA absent. This sample contains around 160,000 distinct CDR3 sequences. Every CD8+ subset sample held a few hundred thousand flow-sorted cells, done in triplicate. The chain has TRBV12-3 or TRBV12-4 and TRBJ2-3; no DNA is available, so the TRBD1 call from TCRdb remains unchecked. This receptor was identified in a human donor in good health. Some clones in this sample may be carry-over from other donors' samples. The specimen sequenced was naive CXCR3+ CD8+ T cells from blood. Subset here: CD45RO-CCR7+CD27+CD95- naive CD8+ T cells expressing CXCR3 (TNR3+). CDR3 residues: CASSFFGGGPRDTQYF.